The 24 T cell receptor beta chains given below trace back to one sample, sequenced in a study of siplizumab effects on memory and regulatory T cells. Libraries were prepared by immunoSEQ multiplex PCR; TCRdb keeps only in-frame clonotypes and omits some of them. The repertoire consists of fewer than 80,000 clones, with 93% occurring once and the leading ten covering roughly 5%. Sequenced input: CD8+ T cells sorted from blood. All receptors come from a human donor in good health.

This clone was counted once. V is TRBV7-9 and J is TRBJ1-2; 12 bases map to TRBD1. Germline lookup yields CDR1 SEHNR and CDR2 FQNEAQ (reference sequence). V dropped 5 bases and J dropped 3; count of bases not matched to a gene: 1. The CDR3 runs to 14 residues. Written as DNA, the CDR3 is TGTGCCAGCAGCGGGACAGGGGGCCACTATGGCTACACCTTC. Protein product: CASSGTGGHYGYTF. Combining the CDR3 with reference TRBV7-9 and TRBJ1-2 gives the whole variable domain DTGVSQNPRHKITKRGQNVTFRCDPISEHNRLYWYRQTLGQGPEFLTYFQNEAQLEKSRLLSDRFSAERPKGSFSTLEIQRTEQGDSAMYLCASSGTGGHYGYTFGSGTRLTVV.

The chain employs TRBV27 and TRBJ2-3; unclear D gene. V was cut by 1 base and J by 3 bases, with 8 bases left in between. The germline V gene has CDR1 MNHEY and CDR2 SMNVEV (reference sequence). CDR3 size: 14 residues. The CDR3 spells CASSLYLGTDTQYF. Here the CDR3 DNA reads TGTGCCAGCAGTTTATATCTGGGAACAGATACGCAGTATTTT.

J is TRBJ2-7 and V is TRBV7-9; a possible D gene is TRBD1 (5 bases). The germline gives CDR1 SEHNR, CDR2 FQNEAQ (reference sequence). The CDR3 consists of 12 residues. V shed 8 bases and J shed 2 bases, with 10 bases lying between them. CDR3: CASVTGPYEQYF. Written as DNA, the CDR3 is TGTGCCAGCGTCACAGGTCCCTACGAGCAGTACTTC.

The chain joins TRBV5-4 to TRBJ2-5, with TRBD2 matching 7 bases. Germline CDR1 is SGHNT and CDR2 is YYREEE (reference sequence). V lost 6 bases and J lost 2; bases outside the gene matches: 10. The CDR3 loop spans 15 amino acids. The DNA for the CDR3 is TGTGCCAGCATTTCCGGTGGGGGAGGGCAAGAGACCCAGTACTTC. Protein product: CASISGGGGQETQYF.

The chain links TRBV19 to TRBJ2-6, with D perhaps being TRBD1 or TRBD2 (6 bases each). V was pared by 10 bases and J by 2 bases, with 15 bases between. Germline CDR1 and CDR2: LNHDA and SQIVND (reference sequence). The CDR3 is 15 residues long. As DNA, the CDR3 is TGTGCCACCCTGTGGGGGGCTGCTGGGGCCAACGTCCTGACTTTC. Amino acids: CATLWGAAGANVLTF.

The V gene is TRBV27, the J gene TRBJ2-1, with 12 bases fitting TRBD1. The length of the CDR3 is 15 residues. CDR1 is MNHEY and CDR2 is SMNVEV in the germline V gene (reference sequence). The V and J ends lost 5 bases and 10 bases, in that order; junction bases with no gene match: 9. CDR3 nucleotide sequence: TGTGCCAGCAGTCTGACCGGGACAGGGGGCCGGGAGCAGTTCTTC. It yields the protein CASSLTGTGGREQFF.

The chain employs TRBV7-9 and TRBJ1-2, with a possible D match to TRBD1 (6 bases). The germline V gene encodes CDR1 SEHNR and CDR2 FQNEAQ (reference sequence). This CDR3 is built from 16 residues. V was trimmed by 1 base and J by 0 bases, leaving 12 bases between them. The CDR3 protein is CASSLGTDGSNYGYTF. The CDR3 nucleotides are TGTGCCAGCAGCTTAGGGACAGACGGTTCTAACTATGGCTACACCTTC.

This clone has a handful of counts. At the DNA level, this CDR3 is encoded by other sequences in the same sample as well. Here the CDR3 DNA reads TGTGCCAGCAGCTTGGGTACAGGGGATGGCTACACCTTC. This sequence encodes CASSLGTGDGYTF. The chain couples TRBV11-2 to TRBJ1-2; 7 bases align to TRBD1. CDR1 is SGHAT and CDR2 is FQNNGV in the germline V gene. The CDR3 totals 13 residues. V shed 3 bases, J shed 6 bases, and the junction held 4 bases outside the gene matches.

This clone has only a few counts. V and J are TRBV27 and TRBJ2-3; 7 positions match TRBD1. V dropped 5 bases and J dropped 1; count of bases not matched to a gene: 6. The CDR3 runs 15 residues. The germline V gene has CDR1 MNHEY and CDR2 SMNVEV (reference sequence). CDR3 sequence reads: CASSLTGMGTDTQYF. DNA of the CDR3: TGTGCCAGCAGTCTGACAGGGATGGGCACAGATACGCAGTATTTT.

The chain joins TRBV6-1 to TRBJ2-7, with TRBD1 as a possible D gene (6 bases). V dropped 10 bases and J dropped 4 bases, with 20 bases sitting between them. In germline, CDR1 is MNHNS, CDR2 SASEGT. The CDR3 runs 14 residues. The CDR3 nucleotides are TGTGCCATCAGGCCTTCCGGGACAAGATACGAGCAGTACTTC. Amino acid sequence: CAIRPSGTRYEQYF.

This sequence joins TRBV11-2 and TRBJ2-3; D unresolved. The CDR3 consists of 15 residues. The V and J ends lost 8 bases and 3 bases respectively, with 18 bases between them. The V gene's germline CDR1 is SGHAT and CDR2 FQNNGV. CDR3 in amino acids: CASARPASGTDTQYF. Here the CDR3 DNA reads TGTGCCAGCGCCAGGCCGGCGTCGGGTACAGATACGCAGTATTTT.

The rearrangement links TRBV19 to TRBJ2-5; D is unresolved. The CDR3 extends over 14 amino acids. V lost 3 bases and J 1 base, leaving 9 bases between the germline ends. Germline V CDR1 and CDR2: LNHDA, SQIVND (reference sequence). CDR3 residues: CASSIRSSQETQYF. The DNA for the CDR3 is TGTGCCAGTAGTATTCGTTCCAGCCAAGAGACCCAGTACTTC.

The chain combines TRBV10-3 with TRBJ2-2, with 9 bases fitting TRBD2. Germline V gives CDR1 ENHRY, CDR2 SYGVKD. The CDR3 runs 12 residues. The ends lost 9 bases at V and 5 bases at J; junction bases unmatched: 1. CDR3 residues: CAIAGGTGELFF. For the CDR3, the DNA is TGTGCCATAGCGGGGGGAACCGGGGAGCTGTTTTTT.

The CDR3: CASSPLNSPLHF. The CDR3 DNA follows: TGTGCCAGCAGTCCCCTAAATTCACCCCTCCACTTT. The rearrangement joins TRBV27 to TRBJ1-6; D remains unclear. This CDR3 is built from 12 residues. Germline lookup yields CDR1 MNHEY and CDR2 SMNVEV (reference sequence). V gave up 5 bases and J gave up 7 bases, with 6 bases separating them.

This chain joins TRBV19 and TRBJ2-7; the D call may be TRBD1 or TRBD2 (5 bases each). The CDR3 extends over 14 amino acids. The V gene's germline CDR1 is LNHDA and CDR2 SQIVND (reference sequence). V gave up 5 bases and J gave up 3 bases, with 14 bases separating them. The CDR3 protein is CASSWGSGYYEQYF. CDR3 DNA: TGTGCCAGTAGTTGGGGGTCCGGTTACTACGAGCAGTACTTC.

The chain has TRBV27 and TRBJ2-7, with 10 bases identical to TRBD1. Trimming at V came to 8 bases and at J to 2 bases, leaving 3 bases not matched to a gene. The germline CDR1 and CDR2 sequences are MNHEY and SMNVEV (reference sequence). This CDR3 spans 13 amino acids. The CDR3 region has the DNA TGTGCCAGCGGGGGGACAGGGGCCTACGAGCAGTACTTC. This sequence encodes CASGGTGAYEQYF.

V usage is TRBV30 and J usage is TRBJ2-2, with TRBD1 matching over 11 bases. Germline assignment: CDR1 GTSNPN and CDR2 SVGIG (reference sequence). Trimming removed 5 bases from V and 0 bases from J; junction bases left unmatched: 5. The CDR3 length is 16 residues. CDR3 nucleotides: TGTGCCTGGGAATGGGACAGGGGGGCGAACACCGGGGAGCTGTTTTTT. It codes for CAWEWDRGANTGELFF.

V gene TRBV2 combines with J gene TRBJ2-3, with D possibly matching TRBD2 (6 bases). There are 13 residues in the CDR3. The germline gives CDR1 SNHLY, CDR2 FYNNEI. Trimming took off 4 bases at V and 1 base at J, with 6 bases between the two ends. CDR3 amino acids: CASSGEGTDTQYF. The CDR3 nucleotides are TGTGCCAGCAGTGGGGAGGGCACAGATACGCAGTATTTT.

The CDR3 DNA reads TGTGCCAGCAGCTTCGGGACACTCATAAAAGGGAATGAAAAACTGTTTTTT. As protein: CASSFGTLIKGNEKLFF. The chain couples TRBV7-9 to TRBJ1-4; D is possibly TRBD1 (6 bases). Trimming took 3 bases from V and 5 from J, leaving 19 bases between them. Looked up from germline, CDR1 is SEHNR and CDR2 is FQNEAQ (reference sequence). The CDR3 contains 17 residues.

This clone was counted once. J is TRBJ2-7 and V is TRBV10-3; D perhaps matches TRBD1 (5 bases). The CDR3 sequence is 12 residues long. Per the germline V gene, CDR1 is ENHRY and CDR2 is SYGVKD. Between the trimmed V and J ends, which lost 5 bases and 2 bases, there was a span of 7 bases. This CDR3 reads CAISQGTYEQYF. The CDR3 nucleotides read TGTGCCATCAGTCAGGGTACCTACGAGCAGTACTTC.

The rearrangement links TRBV6-5 to TRBJ2-1; 11 bases agree with TRBD2. The V gene end was trimmed by 5 bases and the J gene end by 8 bases; junction bases not matched to a gene: 8. The germline gives CDR1 MNHEY, CDR2 SVGAGI. The CDR3 has 15 amino acids. Written as DNA, the CDR3 is TGTGCCAGCAGTAAATTAGCGGGGGGGCCGGATGAGCAGTTCTTC. Its protein is CASSKLAGGPDEQFF.

CDR3 in amino acids: CAWVPGGFGTQYF. In nucleotides, the CDR3 is TGTGCCTGGGTCCCGGGCGGGTTTGGGACCCAGTACTTC. The V gene is TRBV30, the J gene TRBJ2-5; D is possibly TRBD2 (5 bases). V dropped 5 bases and J dropped 7 bases, with 17 bases sitting between them. CDR1 and CDR2 (germline): GTSNPN, SVGIG (reference sequence). CDR3 length: 13 amino acids.

V is TRBV4-1 and J is TRBJ2-7, with D uncertain. V was pared by 3 bases and J by 2 bases, with 8 bases between. The germline gives CDR1 MGHRA, CDR2 YSYEKL. The CDR3 is made up of 13 amino acids. CDR3 in amino acids: CASSQSRTYEQYF. CDR3 sequence (DNA): TGCGCCAGCAGCCAGTCCAGAACCTACGAGCAGTACTTC.

This clone was observed many times. The rearrangement joins TRBV21-1 to TRBJ2-7; the table's D call, TRBD2, has no DNA check behind it. TRBV21-1 is a documented pseudogene. This CDR3 region has 18 residues. CDR3 sequence (DNA): TGTGCCAGCAGCTCGACCTTCTTGACCGGGACTAGTTTGTACGAGCAGTACTTC. This encodes CASSSTFLTGTSLYEQYF.